This T cell receptor beta chain was recovered during a study of blood T cell repertoires in COVID-19 (dated by TCRdb to about 2020). Notes on the research overall: Samples from collaborators originated in the United States, Italy and Spain and spanned both the acute and convalescent phases of COVID-19. The prospective study material was composed of cDNA or gDNA derived from T cells, B-cell-depleted T cells, or PBMCs. Deeply sampled blood TCRbeta repertoires from subjects exposed to, actively infected with, or recovered from COVID-19 were included in the dataset. A freely available public database, intended as a resource for researchers studying the immune response to SARS-CoV-2, is where the repertoires were released. Samples were obtained from the ongoing ImmuneRACE study (first 160 participants) and from 1,254 subjects provided by 6 global collaborators. Sample metadata almost always included a de-identified subject ID, COVID-19 status, age in years and sex. HLA class I and class II types, where available, came from metadata supplied by the sample provider rather than from assay-based typing.

V and J are truncated by 1 base and 0 bases respectively, leaving an intervening sequence of 6 bases. CDR1 and CDR2, looked up from the germline V gene, are LGHNA and YSLEER. From its cysteine to its phenylalanine, the CDR3 spans 14 amino acids. Kept here is only the CDR3 DNA, which spans 42 bases and is read in frame from base 1. TCRbeta CDR3 regions were amplified from genomic DNA by means of the immunoSEQ Assay, a bias-controlled multiplex PCR. The authors' analysis ran thus. The number of nucleated cells in each sample was estimated by amplification of reference gene primers within the assay. To quantify the absolute abundance of each unique TCRbeta CDR3 rearrangement, sequence reads were collapsed and filtered. For each sample, productive Simpson clonality was calculated by taking the square root of Simpson's diversity index across productive rearrangements. This immuneACCESS table, as held by TCRdb, lists in-frame sequences with V and J called but not all clones. Of the missing ones, under half trace to an unresolved V gene in checked studies; the others have no known cause. The V and J calls and clone size were taken over from that table, and D and trimming were inferred from the DNA. In this sample the table shows approximately 150,000 clones, 87% of which occur a single time. The leading ten clones occupy about 4% of the sample.

Remarks on this clone: There is no known antigen for this receptor. No base quality information exists; no much larger clone differs at one position.

Each collaborating institution followed its own protocols to collect whole blood in K2EDTA tubes. Collaborator samples were shipped for TCRbeta analysis as frozen whole blood, isolated PBMCs, or DNA extracted from either sample type. Study-level results and caveats: How much clinical and demographic metadata was included differed by source and by participant, and the metadata was provided uncurated.

Sequencing used peripheral blood. This TCR was recovered from an older woman with active or convalescent COVID-19. The sequence joins TRBV4-3 to TRBJ1-2; a confident D gene designation cannot be given. The sequenced DNA: TGCGCCAGCAGCCAAGGACTTCCTAACTATGGCTACACCTTC. It specifies CASSQGLPNYGYTF.